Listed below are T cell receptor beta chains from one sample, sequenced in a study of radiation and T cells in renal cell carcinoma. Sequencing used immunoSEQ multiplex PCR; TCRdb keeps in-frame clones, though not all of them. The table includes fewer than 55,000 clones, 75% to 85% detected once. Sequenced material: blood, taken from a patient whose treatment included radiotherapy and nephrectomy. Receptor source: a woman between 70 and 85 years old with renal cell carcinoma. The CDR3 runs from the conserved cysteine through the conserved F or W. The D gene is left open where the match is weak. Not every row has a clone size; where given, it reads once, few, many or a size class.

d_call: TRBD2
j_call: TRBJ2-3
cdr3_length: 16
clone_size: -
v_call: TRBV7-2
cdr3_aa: CASSLERAGVSDTQYF
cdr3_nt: TGTGCCAGCAGCTTAGAGCGAGCGGGGGTTTCAGATACGCAGTATTTT

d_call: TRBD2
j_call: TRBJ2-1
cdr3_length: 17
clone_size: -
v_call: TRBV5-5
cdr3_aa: CASSRDGGTSGRNEQFF
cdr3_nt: TGTGCCAGCAGCCGAGACGGTGGGACTAGCGGGAGAAATGAGCAGTTCTTC

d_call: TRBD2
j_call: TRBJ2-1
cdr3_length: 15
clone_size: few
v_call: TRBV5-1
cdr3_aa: CATARTSGGYNEQFF
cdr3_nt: TGCGCCACCGCCCGGACTAGCGGAGGGTACAATGAGCAGTTCTTC

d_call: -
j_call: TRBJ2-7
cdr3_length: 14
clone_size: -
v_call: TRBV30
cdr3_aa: CAWRGTRGAYEQYF
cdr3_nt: TGTGCCTGGAGGGGGACGAGGGGGGCCTACGAGCAGTACTTC

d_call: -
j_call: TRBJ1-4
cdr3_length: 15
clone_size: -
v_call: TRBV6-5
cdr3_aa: CASSYSDIYNEKLFF
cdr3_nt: TGTGCCAGCAGTTACTCGGACATTTATAATGAAAAACTGTTTTTT

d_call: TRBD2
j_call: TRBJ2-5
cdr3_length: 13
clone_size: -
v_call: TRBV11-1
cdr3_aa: CASSLGGGETQYF
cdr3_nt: TGTGCCAGCAGCTTAGGCGGGGGAGAGACCCAGTACTTC

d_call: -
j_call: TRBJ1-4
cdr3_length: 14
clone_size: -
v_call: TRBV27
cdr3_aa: CASSSRSIPEKLFF
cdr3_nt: TGTGCCAGCAGCTCGCGGAGTATCCCTGAAAAACTGTTTTTT

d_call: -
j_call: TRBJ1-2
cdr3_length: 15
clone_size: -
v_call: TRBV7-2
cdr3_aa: CASSPNMAQGYGYTF
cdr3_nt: TGTGCCAGCAGCCCGAACATGGCCCAAGGGTATGGCTACACCTTC

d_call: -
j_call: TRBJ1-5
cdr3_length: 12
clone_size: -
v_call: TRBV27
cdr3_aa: CASSPQGQPQHF
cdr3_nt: TGTGCCAGCAGTCCCCAGGGTCAGCCCCAGCATTTT

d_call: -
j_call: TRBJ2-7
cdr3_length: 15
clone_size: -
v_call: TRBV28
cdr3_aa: CASIQTGRVSYEQYF
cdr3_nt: TGTGCCAGCATCCAGACAGGGAGGGTCTCCTACGAGCAGTACTTC

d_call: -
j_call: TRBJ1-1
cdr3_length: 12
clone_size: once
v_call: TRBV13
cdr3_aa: CASSLGGNEAFF
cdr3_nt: TGTGCCAGCAGCTTAGGAGGAAATGAAGCTTTCTTT

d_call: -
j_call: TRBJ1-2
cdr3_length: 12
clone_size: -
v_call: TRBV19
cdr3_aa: CASAKVNYGYTF
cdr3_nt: TGTGCCAGTGCAAAAGTAAACTATGGCTACACCTTC

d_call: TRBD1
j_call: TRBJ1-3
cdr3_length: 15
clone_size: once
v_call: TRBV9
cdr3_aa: CASSARQGTGNTIYF
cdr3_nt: TGTGCCAGCAGCGCCCGACAGGGAACTGGAAACACCATATATTTT

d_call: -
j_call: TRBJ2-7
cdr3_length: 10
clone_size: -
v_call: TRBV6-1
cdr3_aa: CASSDYEQYF
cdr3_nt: TGTGCCAGCAGTGACTACGAGCAGTACTTC

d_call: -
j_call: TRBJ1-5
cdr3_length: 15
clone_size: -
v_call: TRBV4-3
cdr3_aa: CASSQEQGVAQPQHF
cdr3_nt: TGCGCCAGCAGCCAAGAACAGGGAGTTGCTCAGCCCCAGCATTTT

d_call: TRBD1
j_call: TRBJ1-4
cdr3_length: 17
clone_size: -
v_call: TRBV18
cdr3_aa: CASSPRLQGAANEKLFF
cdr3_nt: TGTGCCAGCTCACCACGTCTACAGGGGGCGGCTAATGAAAAACTGTTTTTT

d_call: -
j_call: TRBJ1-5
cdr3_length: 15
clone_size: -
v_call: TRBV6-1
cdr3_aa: CASSERASSNQPQHF
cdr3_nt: TGTGCCAGCAGTGAAAGGGCTTCGAGCAATCAGCCCCAGCATTTT

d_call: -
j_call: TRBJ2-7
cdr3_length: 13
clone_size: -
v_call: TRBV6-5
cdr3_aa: CASSRGRSDEQYF
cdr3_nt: TGTGCCAGCAGTAGGGGAAGGTCGGACGAGCAGTACTTC

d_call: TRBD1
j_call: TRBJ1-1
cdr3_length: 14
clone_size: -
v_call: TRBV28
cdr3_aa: CASSLPGGSNEAFF
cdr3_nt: TGTGCCAGCAGTCTTCCAGGGGGATCTAATGAAGCTTTCTTT

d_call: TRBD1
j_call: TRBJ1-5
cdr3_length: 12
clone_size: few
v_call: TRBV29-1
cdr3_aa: CSAQGRNQPQHF
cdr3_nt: TGCAGCGCACAGGGGCGAAATCAGCCCCAGCATTTT

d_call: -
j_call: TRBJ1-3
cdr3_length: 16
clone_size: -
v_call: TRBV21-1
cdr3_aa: CASSKRDSRWENTIYF
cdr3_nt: TGTGCCAGCAGCAAGCGGGACAGCCGGTGGGAAAACACCATATATTTT

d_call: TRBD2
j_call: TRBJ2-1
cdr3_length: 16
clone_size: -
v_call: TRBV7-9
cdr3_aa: CASSSSTSGGNNEQFF
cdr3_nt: TGTGCCAGCAGTTCCTCGACTAGCGGGGGAAACAATGAGCAGTTCTTC

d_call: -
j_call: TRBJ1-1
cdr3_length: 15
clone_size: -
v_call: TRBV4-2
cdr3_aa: CASSPQSEVNTEAFF
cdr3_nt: TGTGCCAGCAGCCCCCAAAGTGAGGTGAACACTGAAGCTTTCTTT

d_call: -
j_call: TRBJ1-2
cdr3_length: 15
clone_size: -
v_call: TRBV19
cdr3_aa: CASSQQILLYYGYTF
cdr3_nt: TGTGCCAGTAGTCAACAGATTCTACTCTACTATGGCTACACCTTC

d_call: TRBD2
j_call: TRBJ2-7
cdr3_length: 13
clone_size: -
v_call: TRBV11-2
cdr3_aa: CASSLRLAGEQYF
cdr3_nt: TGTGCCAGCAGCTTAAGGCTAGCGGGCGAGCAGTACTTC

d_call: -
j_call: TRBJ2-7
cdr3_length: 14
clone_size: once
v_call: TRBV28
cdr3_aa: CASSLRAISYEQYF
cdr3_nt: TGTGCCAGCAGTTTACGGGCGATCTCCTACGAGCAGTACTTC

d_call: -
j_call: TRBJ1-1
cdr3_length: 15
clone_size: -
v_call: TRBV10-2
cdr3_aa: CASSEPLPGNTEAFF
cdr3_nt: TGCGCCAGCAGTGAACCCCTCCCGGGGAACACTGAAGCTTTCTTT

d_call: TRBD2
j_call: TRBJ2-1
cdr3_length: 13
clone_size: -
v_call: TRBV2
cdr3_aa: CASSQGAGAEQFF
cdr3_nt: TGTGCCAGCAGTCAAGGAGCGGGGGCTGAGCAGTTCTTC

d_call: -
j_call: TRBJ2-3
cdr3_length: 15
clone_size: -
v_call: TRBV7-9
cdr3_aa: CASSDTGEVADTQYF
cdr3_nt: TGTGCCAGCAGCGATACAGGGGAGGTTGCAGATACGCAGTATTTT

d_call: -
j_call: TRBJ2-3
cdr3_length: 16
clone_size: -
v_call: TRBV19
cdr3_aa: CASSIGFGIAGDTQYF
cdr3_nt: TGTGCCAGTAGTATAGGGTTCGGGATAGCCGGAGATACGCAGTATTTT

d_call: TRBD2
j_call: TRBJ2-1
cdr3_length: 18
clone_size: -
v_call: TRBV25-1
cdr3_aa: CASSDPPGVAGAGGEQFF
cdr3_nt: TGTGCCAGCAGTGACCCCCCCGGGGTAGCGGGAGCTGGGGGAGAGCAGTTCTTC

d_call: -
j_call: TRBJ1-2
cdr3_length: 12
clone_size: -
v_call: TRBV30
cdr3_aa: CAWSSENYGYTF
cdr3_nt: TGTGCCTGGAGTTCAGAAAACTATGGCTACACCTTC

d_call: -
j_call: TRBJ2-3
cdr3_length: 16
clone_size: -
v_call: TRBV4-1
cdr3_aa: CASSQDRGGAVDTQYF
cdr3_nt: TGCGCCAGCAGCCAAGATCGAGGGGGGGCCGTAGATACGCAGTATTTT

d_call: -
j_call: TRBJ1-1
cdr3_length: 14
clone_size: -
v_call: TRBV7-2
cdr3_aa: CASSLGAERIEAFF
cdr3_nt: TGTGCCAGCAGCTTGGGGGCAGAAAGAATTGAAGCTTTCTTT

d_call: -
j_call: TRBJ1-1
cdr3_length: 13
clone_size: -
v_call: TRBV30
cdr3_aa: CAWSQGMNTEAFF
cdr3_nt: TGTGCCTGGAGTCAGGGGATGAACACTGAAGCTTTCTTT

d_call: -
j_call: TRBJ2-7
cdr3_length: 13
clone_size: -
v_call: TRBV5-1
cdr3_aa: CASSPSGFYEQYF
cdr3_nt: TGCGCCAGCAGTCCATCCGGGTTCTACGAGCAGTACTTC

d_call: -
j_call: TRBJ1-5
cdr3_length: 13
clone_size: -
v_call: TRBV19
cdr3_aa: CASSIDVTQPQHF
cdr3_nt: TGTGCCAGTAGTATAGACGTTACTCAGCCCCAGCATTTT

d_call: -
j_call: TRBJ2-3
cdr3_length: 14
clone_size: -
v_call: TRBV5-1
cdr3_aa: CASSLGPAPDTQYF
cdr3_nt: TGCGCCAGCAGCTTAGGGCCGGCTCCAGATACGCAGTATTTT

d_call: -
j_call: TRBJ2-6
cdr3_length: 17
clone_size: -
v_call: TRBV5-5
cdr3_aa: CASSLVPRGYGANVLTF
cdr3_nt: TGTGCCAGCAGCTTGGTACCCCGGGGTTACGGGGCCAACGTCCTGACTTTC

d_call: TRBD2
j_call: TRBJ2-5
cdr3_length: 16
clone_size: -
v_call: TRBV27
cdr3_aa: CASSLLGSGIQETQYF
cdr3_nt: TGTGCCAGCAGTTTATTGGGTAGCGGGATCCAAGAGACCCAGTACTTC

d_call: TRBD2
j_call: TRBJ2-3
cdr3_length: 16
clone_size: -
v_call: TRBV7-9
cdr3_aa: CASSWGGGTSTDTQYF
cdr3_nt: TGTGCCAGCAGCTGGGGCGGGGGGACTAGCACAGATACGCAGTATTTT

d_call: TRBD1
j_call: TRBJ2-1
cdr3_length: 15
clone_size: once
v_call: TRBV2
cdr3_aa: CASSPPGGSSRGAFF
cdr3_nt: TGTGCCAGCAGTCCACCAGGGGGCAGTTCCCGAGGGGCGTTCTTC

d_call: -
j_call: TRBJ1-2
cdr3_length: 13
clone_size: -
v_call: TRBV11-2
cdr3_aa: CASSLDTNYGYTF
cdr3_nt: TGTGCCAGCAGCTTAGATACTAACTATGGCTACACCTTC

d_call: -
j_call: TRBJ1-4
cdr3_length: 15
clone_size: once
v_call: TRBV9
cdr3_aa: CASSVATRVGEKLFF
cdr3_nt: TGTGCCAGCAGCGTAGCTACACGGGTTGGTGAAAAACTGTTTTTT

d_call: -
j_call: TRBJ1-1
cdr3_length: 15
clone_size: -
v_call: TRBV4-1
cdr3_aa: CASSQAGHPATEAFF
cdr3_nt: TGCGCCAGCAGCCAAGCGGGACACCCCGCCACTGAAGCTTTCTTT

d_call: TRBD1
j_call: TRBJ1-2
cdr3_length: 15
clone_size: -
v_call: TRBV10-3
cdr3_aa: CAISDSGQGHYGYTF
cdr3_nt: TGTGCCATCAGTGATAGTGGACAGGGTCACTATGGCTACACCTTC

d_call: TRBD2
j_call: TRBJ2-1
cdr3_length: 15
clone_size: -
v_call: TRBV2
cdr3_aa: CASRAAGGVYNEQFF
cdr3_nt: TGTGCCAGTAGAGCAGCGGGAGGGGTATACAATGAGCAGTTCTTC

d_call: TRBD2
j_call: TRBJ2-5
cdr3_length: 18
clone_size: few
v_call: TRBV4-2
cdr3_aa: CASSQDGVAGTFLETQYF
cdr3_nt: TGTGCCAGCAGCCAAGATGGGGTAGCGGGGACATTTTTGGAGACCCAGTACTTC

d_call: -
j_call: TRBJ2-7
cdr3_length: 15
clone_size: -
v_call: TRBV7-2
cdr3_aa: CASSLVAGSSYEQYF
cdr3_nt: TGTGCCAGCAGCTTAGTTGCGGGGTCCTCCTACGAGCAGTACTTC

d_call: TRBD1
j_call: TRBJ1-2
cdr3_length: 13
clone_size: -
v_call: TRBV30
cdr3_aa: CAWSRDRPYGYTF
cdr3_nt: TGTGCCTGGAGTCGGGACAGGCCCTATGGCTACACCTTC

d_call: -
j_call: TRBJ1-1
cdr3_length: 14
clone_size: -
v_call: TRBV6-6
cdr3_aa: CASLLGRLVTEAFF
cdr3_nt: TGTGCCAGCCTCCTCGGGAGACTTGTGACTGAAGCTTTCTTT